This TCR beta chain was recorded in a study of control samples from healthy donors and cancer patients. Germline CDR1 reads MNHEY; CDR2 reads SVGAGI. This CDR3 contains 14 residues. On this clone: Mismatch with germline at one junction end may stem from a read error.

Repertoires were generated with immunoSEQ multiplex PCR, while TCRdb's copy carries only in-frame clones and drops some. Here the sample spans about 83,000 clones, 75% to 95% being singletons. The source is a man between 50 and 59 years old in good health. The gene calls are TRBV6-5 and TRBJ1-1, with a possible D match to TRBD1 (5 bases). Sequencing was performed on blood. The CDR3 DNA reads TGTGCCAGCAGCGTCCTGTGGGGGAACTCTGAAGCTTTCTTT. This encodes CASSVLWGNSEAFF.